What follows are 27 T cell receptor beta chains derived from one specimen sequenced in a study of regulatory T cells in long-lasting Graves disease. For TCR beta, libraries came from iRepertoire HTBI primers and Arm-PCR of CDR3 regions. TCRdb re-called the multiplex PCR reads with MiXCR, one entry per CDR3 protein. Found here are approximately 540,000 distinct CDR3 sequences, 12% of them singletons; the top ten hold roughly 8.9%. The time point: newly diagnosed GD, antithyroid drugs for less than 3 months. RNA extracted from PBMCs served as the sequencing template. These data were likewise used in another study, on T cells in Graves' hyperthyroidism and ophthalmopathy.

Sequenced material: peripheral blood mononuclear cells (PBMCs), taken at new diagnosis, from a patient treated with antithyroid drugs. Receptors originate from a woman in her twenties or thirties with Graves disease.

This clonotype was counted ten times or more. The gene calls are TRBV30 and TRBJ2-1; TRBD1 or TRBD2 may be the D gene (5 bases each). Germline loops: CDR1 GTSNPN, CDR2 SVGIG (reference sequence). CDR3 length: 18 amino acids. Trimming took 0 bases from V and 6 from J, leaving 24 bases between them. The CDR3 DNA reads TGTGCCTGGAGTGTACGGGGCAGGTTCGGTTTTGCCGGCAATGAGCAGTTCTTC. It codes for CAWSVRGRFGFAGNEQFF. Supplemented by reference TRBV30 and TRBJ2-1, the full variable domain reads SQTIHQWPATLVQPVGSPLSLECTVEGTSNPNLYWYRQAAGRGLQLLFYSVGIGQISSEVPQNLSASRPQDRQFILSSKKLLLSDSGFYLCAWSVRGRFGFAGNEQFFGPGTRLTVL.

This clonotype was picked up many times. The chain recombines TRBV20-1 with TRBJ1-1, with unresolved D. V was trimmed by 6 bases and J by 10 bases, leaving 18 bases between them. The V gene's germline CDR1 is DFQATT and CDR2 SNEGSKA (reference sequence). This CDR3 is built from 12 residues. DNA for the CDR3: TGCAGTGCACCAAGTGACCGCCCTGGAGCTTTCTTT. Its translation is CSAPSDRPGAFF.

This clonotype was found many times. The rearrangement uses TRBV7-2 and TRBJ2-1, with D unclear. V lost 2 bases and J 0 bases, leaving 2 bases between the germline ends. Germline V gene sequence: CDR1 SGHTA, CDR2 FQGNSA. The CDR3 spans 13 residues. DNA of the CDR3: TGTGCCAGCAGCTTATACTCCTACAATGAGCAGTTCTTC. Translation gives CASSLYSYNEQFF.

This clonotype has ten or more counts. The chain uses TRBV7-9 and TRBJ2-5; D gene ambiguous. The V and J ends lost 5 bases and 2 bases respectively, with 15 bases between them. Per germline, CDR1 SEHNR and CDR2 FQNEAQ (reference sequence). This CDR3 spans 15 amino acids. The CDR3 nucleotides read TGTGCCAGCAGCACCTGGACGGAACGGCAAGAGACCCAGTACTTC. Translating it yields CASSTWTERQETQYF.

The J gene is TRBJ2-2, the V gene TRBV20-1, with unresolved D. The ends were cut back, 2 bases at V and 0 bases at J, with 13 bases in the middle. The CDR3 contains 16 residues. CDR1 and CDR2 (germline): DFQATT, SNEGSKA (reference sequence). The CDR3 sequence is CSARSGPIANTGELFF. Written as DNA, the CDR3 is TGCAGTGCTAGATCCGGGCCTATAGCGAACACCGGGGAGCTGTTTTTT.

This clonotype showed up many times. V is TRBV5-1 and J is TRBJ1-6; D ambiguous. V was shortened by 5 bases and J by 8 bases, with 14 bases between the two germline ends. The CDR3 has 14 amino acids. From germline, CDR1 is SGHRS and CDR2 YFSETQ. CDR3 residues: CASRASEEHSPLHF. CDR3 nucleotide sequence: TGCGCCAGCAGAGCCAGTGAGGAACATTCACCCCTCCACTTT.

This clonotype has ten or more counts. This sequence joins TRBV12-3 or TRBV12-4 and TRBJ2-3; perhaps TRBD2 as D (6 bases). CDR3 length: 15 amino acids. Trimming pared 4 bases from V and 1 base from J, leaving 12 bases between. CDR3 in amino acids: CASSSWASGTDTQYF. The DNA for the CDR3 is TGTGCCAGCAGTTCCTGGGCTAGCGGCACAGATACGCAGTATTTT.

The table lists this clonotype with a few counts. The V and J genes are TRBV19 and TRBJ2-1; 11 bases match TRBD2. V was clipped by 1 base and J by 7 bases; unmatched bases: 6. Germline V gives CDR1 LNHDA, CDR2 SQIVND (reference sequence). The CDR3 loop spans 16 amino acids. This CDR3 reads CASSIAGLADLNEQFF. CDR3 sequence (DNA): TGTGCCAGTAGTATAGCGGGACTAGCGGACCTGAATGAGCAGTTCTTC.

V is TRBV6-1 and J is TRBJ1-5; TRBD1 matches 10 bases. Trimming removed 7 bases from V and 6 bases from J; junction bases left unmatched: 9. The length of the CDR3 is 15 residues. Germline loops: CDR1 MNHNS, CDR2 SASEGT. CDR3 coding DNA: TGTGCCAGCACCCCAAGTAGGACAGGGGGTCAGCCCCAGCATTTT. It yields the protein CASTPSRTGGQPQHF.

This clonotype was seen a handful of times. Just one base apart from a much larger clone, this may be a read error. This chain connects TRBV6-1 to TRBJ2-7, with a weak D call TRBD2 (6 bases). CDR3 size: 13 residues. Germline CDR1 reads MNHNS; CDR2 reads SASEGT. The CDR3 bases are TGTGCCGGCAGTGACCCGGGGGTTCGCGAGCAGTACTTC. Translating it yields CAGSDPGVREQYF.

The rearrangement joins TRBV2 to TRBJ2-7, with 8 bases lining up with TRBD2. Trimming at V came to 6 bases and at J to 0 bases, leaving 7 bases not matched to a gene. This CDR3 comprises 15 residues. The germline V gene encodes CDR1 SNHLY and CDR2 FYNNEI. Here the CDR3 reads CASRLAERGSYEQYF. CDR3 nucleotide sequence: TGTGCCAGCAGACTAGCGGAGAGGGGCTCCTACGAGCAGTACTTC.

This clonotype was counted ten times or more. This chain uses TRBV11-2 with TRBJ1-6; D not certain. CDR3 length: 17 amino acids. Per the germline V gene, CDR1 is SGHAT and CDR2 is FQNNGV. Trimming removed 5 bases at V and 6 bases at J, with 20 bases between. CDR3 nucleotide sequence: TGTGCCAGCAGCCTCCACCATCCCGGCGGATCTAATTCACCCCTCCACTTT. Translating it yields CASSLHHPGGSNSPLHF.

The sample holds many counts of this clonotype. The V call is TRBV11-2, the J call TRBJ1-1; 9 bases line up with TRBD1. Germline values: CDR1 SGHAT, CDR2 FQNNGV. The CDR3 length is 16 residues. J lost 5 bases, V lost 5 bases, and 12 bases had no gene match. CDR3 nucleotides: TGTGCCAGCAGCACCTGGACAGGGGCCCTTGGAACTGAAGCTTTCTTT. Protein sequence: CASSTWTGALGTEAFF.

The sample holds many counts of this clonotype. This chain joins TRBV11-1 and TRBJ1-1; no definite D call. Trimming pared 2 bases from V and 4 bases from J, leaving 11 bases between. Germline assignment: CDR1 SGHAT and CDR2 FQDESV (reference sequence). CDR3 size: 14 residues. The CDR3 nucleotides read TGTGCCAGCAGCTTAAGAGTGAAAAGCACTGAAGCTTTCTTT. Its translation is CASSLRVKSTEAFF.

This clonotype was seen a handful of times. This rearrangement joins TRBV19 to TRBJ2-7; a weak D match, TRBD1 (6 bases). Germline CDR1 is LNHDA and CDR2 is SQIVND (reference sequence). The CDR3 totals 15 residues. V lost 4 bases to trimming and J lost 3 bases, with 16 bases between them. In nucleotides, the CDR3 is TGTGCCAGTAGTACCGGGACACAAAATTTCTACGAGCAGTACTTC. Protein: CASSTGTQNFYEQYF.

This clonotype was counted between two and nine times. The chain recombines TRBV19 with TRBJ2-1; the match to TRBD1 covers 10 bases. Germline CDR1 is LNHDA and CDR2 is SQIVND (reference sequence). J was trimmed by 1 base and V by 5 bases; bases with no gene match: 11. This CDR3 has 18 amino acids. DNA for the CDR3: TGTGCCAGTAGTTCAAGCCGGGACAGGGGTCCTTCCTACAATGAGCAGTTCTTC. Its translation is CASSSSRDRGPSYNEQFF.

This clonotype was detected only a few times. The chain joins TRBV29-1 to TRBJ2-3; weak D call: TRBD2 (6 bases). The CDR3 totals 14 residues. Germline lookup yields CDR1 SQVTM and CDR2 ANQGSEA. Trimming pared 7 bases from V and 1 base from J, leaving 15 bases between. The CDR3 coding sequence is TGCAGCGCCGCGGGGCAGCGAGGCACAGATACGCAGTATTTT. It encodes CSAAGQRGTDTQYF.

This clonotype turned up a few times. The rearrangement links TRBV18 to TRBJ2-2; the D gene is possibly TRBD1 (6 bases). Trimming took off 4 bases at V and 0 bases at J, with 12 bases between the two ends. The germline V gene encodes CDR1 KGHSH and CDR2 LQKENI. This CDR3 region has 16 residues. For the CDR3, the DNA is TGTGCCAGCTCACAGGACAGAGCCGCGAACACCGGGGAGCTGTTTTTT. Amino acids: CASSQDRAANTGELFF.

This clonotype has a count of ten or more. The chain links TRBV11-2 to TRBJ2-7; TRBD1 agrees at 9 bases. J lost 3 bases, V lost 6 bases, and 3 bases had no gene match. The CDR3 has 13 residues. The germline CDR1 and CDR2 sequences are SGHAT and FQNNGV. CDR3 bases: TGTGCCAGCAGGCGGACAGGGGTCTACGAGCAGTACTTC. It yields the protein CASRRTGVYEQYF.

In its sample, this clonotype was seen a few times. This chain links TRBV15 with TRBJ1-5, with D unresolved. Germline lookup yields CDR1 LNHNV and CDR2 YYDKDF (reference sequence). The CDR3 contains 14 residues. The V end lost 0 bases, the J end lost 9 bases, and 12 bases lay between the germline ends. CDR3 residues: CATSRDPTSRPQHF. CDR3 nucleotide sequence: TGTGCCACCAGCAGAGATCCCACATCTCGGCCCCAGCATTTT.

The chain couples TRBV27 to TRBJ2-1, with 7 bases aligning to TRBD2. Germline assignment: CDR1 MNHEY and CDR2 SMNVEV (reference sequence). The CDR3 runs 16 residues. V shed 3 bases, J shed 3 bases, and the junction held 8 bases outside the gene matches. The CDR3 nucleotides read TGTGCCAGCAGTTTTCTCGGGACTACTGACTACAATGAGCAGTTCTTC. This codes for CASSFLGTTDYNEQFF.

The gene calls are TRBV20-1 and TRBJ2-5; 8 nucleotides match TRBD2. The junction had 17 bases not matched to a gene; V was cut back by 5 bases and J by 0 bases. CDR3 size: 18 residues. Germline CDR1 is DFQATT and CDR2 is SNEGSKA (reference sequence). In nucleotides, the CDR3 is TGCAGTGCTCTACAGGCCGCCCGTAGCGGGATTCACCAAGAGACCCAGTACTTC. It specifies CSALQAARSGIHQETQYF.

This clonotype has a count of ten or more. The chain carries TRBV2 and TRBJ2-5, with a weak D call TRBD1 (5 bases). The V end lost 7 bases, the J end lost 6 bases, and 21 bases lay between the germline ends. From germline, CDR1 is SNHLY and CDR2 FYNNEI. CDR3 length: 15 residues. The DNA for the CDR3 is TGTGCCAGCAAGGGGAAGCGCTTAGACAAGCAGACCCAGTACTTC. Encoded protein: CASKGKRLDKQTQYF.

V and J are TRBV4-1 and TRBJ1-1; D might be TRBD1 (5 bases). The CDR3 runs to 13 residues. Per germline, CDR1 MGHRA and CDR2 YSYEKL. The V gene lost 0 bases and the J gene lost 10 bases, with 12 bases spanning the gap. The CDR3 reads CASSQDQGGPAFF. DNA of the CDR3: TGCGCCAGCAGCCAAGACCAGGGAGGGCCAGCTTTCTTT.

Many counts were recorded for this clonotype. The CDR3 loop reads CSASEHWEQYF. The CDR3 DNA sequence: TGCAGTGCTAGTGAACACTGGGAGCAGTACTTC. J is TRBJ2-7 and V is TRBV20-1; no clear D gene. Germline V gene sequence: CDR1 DFQATT, CDR2 SNEGSKA (reference sequence). V was shortened by 3 bases and J by 7 bases, with 10 bases between the two germline ends. This CDR3 contains 11 residues.

This clonotype appeared many times. A junction boundary mismatches the germline segment, possibly from a read error. V and J are TRBV11-2 and TRBJ1-1, with no clear D. The CDR3 is 14 residues long. In germline, CDR1 is SGHAT, CDR2 FQNNGV. This chain's CDR3 is CANSEPSMNTEAFF. The CDR3 coding sequence is TGTGCCAACAGCGAACCTTCAATGAACACTGAAGCTTTCTTT.

Of note for this clonotype: The junction does not match germline at one end; this may be a read error. The chain has TRBV19 and TRBJ2-7; weak D call: TRBD2 (6 bases). CDR3 size: 14 residues. CDR1 is LNHDA and CDR2 is SQIVND in the germline V gene (reference sequence). The CDR3 sequence: CASSIGGRLAEQYF. The CDR3 DNA is TGCGCCAGTAGTATTGGAGGGAGGCTTGCAGAGCAGTACTTC.